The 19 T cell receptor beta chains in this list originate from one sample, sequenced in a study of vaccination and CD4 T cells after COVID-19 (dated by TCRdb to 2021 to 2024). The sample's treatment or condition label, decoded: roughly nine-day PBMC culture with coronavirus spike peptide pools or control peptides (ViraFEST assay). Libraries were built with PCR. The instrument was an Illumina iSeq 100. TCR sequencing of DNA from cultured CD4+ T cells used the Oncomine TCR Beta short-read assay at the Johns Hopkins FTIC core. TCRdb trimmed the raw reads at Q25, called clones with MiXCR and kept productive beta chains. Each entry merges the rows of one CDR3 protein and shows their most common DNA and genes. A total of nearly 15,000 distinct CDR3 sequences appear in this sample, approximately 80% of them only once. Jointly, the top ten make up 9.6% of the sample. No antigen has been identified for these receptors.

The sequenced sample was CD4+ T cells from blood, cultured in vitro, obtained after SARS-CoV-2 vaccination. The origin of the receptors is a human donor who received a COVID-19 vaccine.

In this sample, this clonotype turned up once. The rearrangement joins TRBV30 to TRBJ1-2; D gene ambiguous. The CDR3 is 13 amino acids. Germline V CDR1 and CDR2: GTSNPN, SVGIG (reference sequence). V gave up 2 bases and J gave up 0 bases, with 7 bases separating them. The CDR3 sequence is CAWSLRANYGYTF. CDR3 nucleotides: TGTGCCTGGAGTCTCAGAGCTAACTATGGCTACACCTTC.

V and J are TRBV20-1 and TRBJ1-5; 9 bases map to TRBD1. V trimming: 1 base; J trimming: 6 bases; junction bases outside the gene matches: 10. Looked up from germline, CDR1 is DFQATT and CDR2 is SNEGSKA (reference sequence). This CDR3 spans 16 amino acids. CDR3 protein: CSARAAGTGFSQPQHF. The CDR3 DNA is TGCAGTGCTAGAGCCGCCGGGACAGGGTTCAGTCAGCCCCAGCATTTT.

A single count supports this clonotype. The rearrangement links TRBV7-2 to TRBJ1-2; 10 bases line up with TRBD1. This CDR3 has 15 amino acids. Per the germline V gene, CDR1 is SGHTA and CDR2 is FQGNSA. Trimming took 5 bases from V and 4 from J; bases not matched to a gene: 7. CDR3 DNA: TGTGCCAGCAGCCCGAATGGACAGGGGGTCTATGGCTACACCTTC. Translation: CASSPNGQGVYGYTF.

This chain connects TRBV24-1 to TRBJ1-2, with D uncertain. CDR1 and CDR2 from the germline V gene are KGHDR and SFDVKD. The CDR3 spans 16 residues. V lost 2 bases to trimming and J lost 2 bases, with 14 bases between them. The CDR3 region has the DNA TGTGCCACCAGTGATTCATTCCAGCCGGACAACTATGGCTACACCTTC. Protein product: CATSDSFQPDNYGYTF.

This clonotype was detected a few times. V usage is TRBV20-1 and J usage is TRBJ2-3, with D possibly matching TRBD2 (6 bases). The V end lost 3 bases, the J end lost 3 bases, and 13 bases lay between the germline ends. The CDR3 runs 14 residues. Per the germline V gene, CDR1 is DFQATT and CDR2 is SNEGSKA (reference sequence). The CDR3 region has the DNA TGCAGTGCTAGTACGGCTAGCGCAACAGATACGCAGTATTTT. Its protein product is CSASTASATDTQYF.

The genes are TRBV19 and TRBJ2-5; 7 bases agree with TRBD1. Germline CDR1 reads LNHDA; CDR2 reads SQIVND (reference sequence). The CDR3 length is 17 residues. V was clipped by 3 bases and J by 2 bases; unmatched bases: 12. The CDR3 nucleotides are TGTGCCAGTAGTATTTTAAACCCGTCGGGACAGCAAGAGACCCAGTACTTC. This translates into CASSILNPSGQQETQYF.

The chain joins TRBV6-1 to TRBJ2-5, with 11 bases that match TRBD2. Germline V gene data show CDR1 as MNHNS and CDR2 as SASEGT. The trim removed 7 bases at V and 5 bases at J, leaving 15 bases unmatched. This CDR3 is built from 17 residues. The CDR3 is CASNPIAGGPGVETQYF. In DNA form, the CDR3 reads TGTGCCAGCAATCCTATAGCGGGGGGGCCTGGTGTCGAGACCCAGTACTTC.

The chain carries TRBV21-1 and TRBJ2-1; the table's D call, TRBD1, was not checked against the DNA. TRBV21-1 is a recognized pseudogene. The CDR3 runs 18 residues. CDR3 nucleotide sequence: TGTGCCAGCAGCATAAGACAGGGGGCTCATCCAACCTACAATGAGCAGTTCTTC. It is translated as CASSIRQGAHPTYNEQFF.

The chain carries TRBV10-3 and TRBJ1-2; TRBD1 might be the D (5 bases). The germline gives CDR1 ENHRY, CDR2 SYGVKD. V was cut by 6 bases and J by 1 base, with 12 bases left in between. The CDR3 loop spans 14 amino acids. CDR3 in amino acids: CAIRADQGNYGYTF. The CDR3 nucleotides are TGTGCCATCAGGGCCGACCAGGGTAACTATGGCTACACCTTC.

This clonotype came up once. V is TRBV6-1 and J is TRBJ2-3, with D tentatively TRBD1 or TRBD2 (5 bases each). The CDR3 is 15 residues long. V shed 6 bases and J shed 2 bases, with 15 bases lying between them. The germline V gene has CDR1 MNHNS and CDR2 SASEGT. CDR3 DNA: TGTGCCAGCAGCGTTTTACGGGGCCCCACAGATACGCAGTATTTT. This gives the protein CASSVLRGPTDTQYF.

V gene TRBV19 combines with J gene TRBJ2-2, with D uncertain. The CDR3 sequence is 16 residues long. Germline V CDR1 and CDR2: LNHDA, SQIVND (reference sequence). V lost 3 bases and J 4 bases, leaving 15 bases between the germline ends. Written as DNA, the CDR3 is TGTGCCAGTAGTATGTTCACCGCCACCTCCACCGGGGAGCTGTTTTTT. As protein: CASSMFTATSTGELFF.

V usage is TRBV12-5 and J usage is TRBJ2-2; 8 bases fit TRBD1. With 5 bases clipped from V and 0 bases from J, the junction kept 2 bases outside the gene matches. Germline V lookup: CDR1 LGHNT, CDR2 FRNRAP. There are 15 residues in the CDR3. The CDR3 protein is CASGEDRANTGELFF. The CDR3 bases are TGTGCTAGTGGTGAGGACAGGGCGAACACCGGGGAGCTGTTTTTT.

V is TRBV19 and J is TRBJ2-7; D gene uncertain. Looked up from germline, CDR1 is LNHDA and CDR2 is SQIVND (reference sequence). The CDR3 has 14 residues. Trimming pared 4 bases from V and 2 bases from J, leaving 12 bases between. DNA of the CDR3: TGTGCCAGTAGTAATTCCGAGACGACCTACGAGCAGTACTTC. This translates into CASSNSETTYEQYF.

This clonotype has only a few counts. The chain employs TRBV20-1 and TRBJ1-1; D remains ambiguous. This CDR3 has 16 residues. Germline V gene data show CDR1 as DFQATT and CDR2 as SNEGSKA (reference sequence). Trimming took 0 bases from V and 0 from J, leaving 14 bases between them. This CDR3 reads CSARDLVRSMNTEAFF. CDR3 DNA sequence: TGCAGTGCTAGAGATCTCGTGAGGAGTATGAACACTGAAGCTTTCTTT.

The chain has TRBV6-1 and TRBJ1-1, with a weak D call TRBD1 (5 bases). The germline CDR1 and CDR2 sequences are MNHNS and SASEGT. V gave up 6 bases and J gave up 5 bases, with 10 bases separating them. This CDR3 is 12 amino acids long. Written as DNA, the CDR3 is TGTGCCAGCAGCCGGGGGGGAACTGAAGCTTTCTTT. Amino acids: CASSRGGTEAFF.

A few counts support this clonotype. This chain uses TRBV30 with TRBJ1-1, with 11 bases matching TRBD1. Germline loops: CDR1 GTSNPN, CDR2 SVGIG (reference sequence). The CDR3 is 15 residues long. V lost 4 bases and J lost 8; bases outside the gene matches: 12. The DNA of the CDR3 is TGTGCCTGGAAACAGACGGGGACAGGGGGAATCGAAGCTTTCTTT. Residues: CAWKQTGTGGIEAFF.

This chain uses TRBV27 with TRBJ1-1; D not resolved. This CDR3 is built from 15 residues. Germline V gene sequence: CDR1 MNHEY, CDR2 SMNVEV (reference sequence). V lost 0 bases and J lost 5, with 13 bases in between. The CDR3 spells CASSLSGYRGTEAFF. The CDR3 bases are TGTGCCAGCAGTTTATCGGGGTATCGAGGAACTGAAGCTTTCTTT.

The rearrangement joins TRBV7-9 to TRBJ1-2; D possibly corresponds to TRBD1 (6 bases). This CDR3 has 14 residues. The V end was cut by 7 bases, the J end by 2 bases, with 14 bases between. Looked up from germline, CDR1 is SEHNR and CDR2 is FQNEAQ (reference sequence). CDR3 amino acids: CASTWTASNYGYTF. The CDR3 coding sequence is TGTGCCAGCACATGGACAGCTTCCAACTATGGCTACACCTTC.

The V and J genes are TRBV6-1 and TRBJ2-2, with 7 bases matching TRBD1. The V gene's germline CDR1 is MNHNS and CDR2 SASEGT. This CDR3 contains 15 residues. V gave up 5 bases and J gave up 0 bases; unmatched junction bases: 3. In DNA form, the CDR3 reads TGTGCCAGCAGTAGGGGGCTTTCGAACACCGGGGAGCTGTTTTTT. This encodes CASSRGLSNTGELFF.